A single sample is the source of the 9 T cell receptor beta chains below, sequenced in a study of T cells after yellow fever vaccination. From the 5' RACE reads, TCRdb called clonotypes with MiXCR, one entry per CDR3 protein. Of approximately 550,000 distinct CDR3 sequences in the sample, approximately 13% were seen once. This material consisted of PBMCs, taken on the day of the yellow fever booster vaccination. Every receptor here comes from a man aged 30 to 39 who received the YFV17D yellow fever vaccine.

At least ten counts were recorded for this clonotype. V and J are TRBV20-1 and TRBJ2-2; D is possibly TRBD2 (5 bases). The CDR3 runs to 13 residues. Between the trimmed V and J ends, which lost 6 bases and 5 bases, there was a span of 13 bases. Germline V CDR1 and CDR2: DFQATT, SNEGSKA (reference sequence). The CDR3 DNA sequence: TGCAGTGCCGCAGAGGGTTTGACCGGGGAGCTGTTTTTT. This gives the protein CSAAEGLTGELFF.

The V and J genes are TRBV5-1 and TRBJ2-3; D remains unclear. V was clipped by 6 bases and J by 4 bases, with 15 bases between them. In germline, CDR1 is SGHRS, CDR2 YFSETQ. The CDR3 spans 14 residues. CDR3 DNA: TGCGCCAGCACCCCCCTTAAATGGTCAGATACGCAGTATTTT. It yields the protein CASTPLKWSDTQYF.

V and J are TRBV20-1 and TRBJ1-3; D not resolved. CDR1 and CDR2 from the germline V gene are DFQATT and SNEGSKA (reference sequence). The CDR3 is 15 residues long. Trimming left V 3 bases short and J 0 bases short, with 12 bases between. The CDR3 region is CSARRSGRSGNTIYF. The CDR3 DNA sequence: TGCAGTGCTAGGCGTTCAGGCCGCTCTGGAAACACCATATATTTT.

This clonotype has just a few counts. The chain has TRBV20-1 and TRBJ2-3; perhaps TRBD2 as D (5 bases). The germline V gene encodes CDR1 DFQATT and CDR2 SNEGSKA (reference sequence). V was shortened by 8 bases and J by 2 bases, with 8 bases between the two germline ends. This CDR3 is 11 amino acids long. CDR3 loop: CSWTVTDTQYF. The CDR3 DNA reads TGCAGTTGGACTGTCACAGATACGCAGTATTTT.

This clonotype was counted a few times. The V call is TRBV5-6, the J call TRBJ1-6, with D possibly matching TRBD1 (5 bases). The germline V gene encodes CDR1 SGHDT and CDR2 YYEEEE. The CDR3 is 14 amino acids. Trimming pared 1 base from V and 9 bases from J, leaving 11 bases between. CDR3 sequence (DNA): TGTGCCAGCAGCTTGAGGCAGGGAAGTTCACCCCTCCACTTT. This sequence encodes CASSLRQGSSPLHF.

This clonotype was observed a handful of times. The chain links TRBV4-3 to TRBJ2-6, with 8 bases aligning to TRBD1. Germline CDR1 and CDR2: LGHNA and YSLEER. CDR3 size: 18 residues. V shed 1 base, J shed 4 bases, and the junction held 9 bases outside the gene matches. Here the CDR3 DNA reads TGCGCCAGCAGCCAAGGACAGGGGTTTAACTTGGGGGCCAACGTCCTGACTTTC. Protein sequence: CASSQGQGFNLGANVLTF.

The gene calls are TRBV7-3 and TRBJ1-2; a weak D match, TRBD1 (6 bases). Germline V CDR1 and CDR2: SGHTA, FQGTGA. The V and J ends lost 2 bases and 5 bases respectively, with 15 bases between them. The CDR3 consists of 15 residues. CDR3: CASSLDPGARYGYTF. For the CDR3, the DNA is TGTGCCAGCAGCTTAGACCCGGGGGCGAGGTATGGCTACACCTTC. Looking up the rest from reference TRBV7-3 and TRBJ1-2 gives the full variable domain: GAGVSQTPSNKVTEKGKYVELRCDPISGHTALYWYRQSLGQGPEFLIYFQGTGAADDSGLPNDRFFAVRPEGSVSTLKIQRTERGDSAVYLCASSLDPGARYGYTFGSGTRLTVV.

This rearrangement joins TRBV6-4 to TRBJ2-3, with D possibly being TRBD1 or TRBD2 (5 bases each). Germline CDR1 reads MRHNA; CDR2 reads SNTAGT. Trimming removed 3 bases from V and 2 bases from J, with 12 bases in between. The CDR3 length is 15 residues. The CDR3 protein is CASSEGTDHTDTQYF. The CDR3 nucleotides read TGTGCCAGCAGTGAAGGGACGGACCACACAGATACGCAGTATTTT.

This clonotype was counted a few times. The chain joins TRBV7-2 to TRBJ2-6; D is unclear. The CDR3 sequence is 19 residues long. Germline values: CDR1 SGHTA, CDR2 FQGNSA. Trimming removed 0 bases at V and 1 base at J, with 16 bases between. This CDR3 is CASSLAIQLSPSGANVLTF. The CDR3 nucleotides read TGTGCCAGCAGCTTAGCAATACAGCTAAGCCCTTCTGGGGCCAACGTCCTGACTTTC. Supplemented by reference TRBV7-2 and TRBJ2-6, the full variable domain reads GAGVSQSPSNKVTEKGKDVELRCDPISGHTALYWYRQSLGQGLEFLIYFQGNSAPDKSGLPSDRFSAERTGGSVSTLTIQRTQQEDSAVYLCASSLAIQLSPSGANVLTFGAGSRLTVL.